A selection of T cell receptor beta chains follows, all from one sample in a study of cytomegalovirus exposure and HLA in healthy donors. Profiled with immunoSEQ multiplex PCR; TCRdb holds only in-frame clones, not every one. The table records about 160,000 clones, roughly 82% of them present only once. Sample: PBMCs. The source is a man aged 50 to 59 in good health and CMV-seropositive. Each CDR3 is given with its conserved first and last residue. A D gene is named only where the DNA matches it firmly. Rows may omit the clone size; those that give it use once, few, many or a size class.

d_gene | j_gene | abundance | v_gene | CDR3nt | CDR3aa
- | TRBJ1-2 | - | TRBV7-2 | TGTGCCAGCAGCCCCGGCGTAGCCCCGGGCTACACCTTC | CASSPGVAPGYTF
TRBD2 | TRBJ2-5 | - | TRBV19 | TGTGCCAGTAGTAAGGGACTAGCGGGAGCTTTAGAGACCCAGTACTTC | CASSKGLAGALETQYF
- | TRBJ2-7 | medium-sized | TRBV7-9 | TGTGCCAGCAGCTTAGGAGGGTCAGCCTACGAGCAGTACTTC | CASSLGGSAYEQYF
- | TRBJ2-2 | once | TRBV5-1 | TGCGCCAGCAGCCCGGGAGTCGACGCGAACACCGGGGAGCTGTTTTTT | CASSPGVDANTGELFF
- | TRBJ1-1 | - | TRBV30 | TGTGCCTGGAGTCGGGGGATGAACACTGAAGCTTTCTTT | CAWSRGMNTEAFF
TRBD1 | TRBJ2-7 | - | TRBV6-5 | TGTGCCAGCTCGGGGACAGGGGGCGTCGAGCAGTACTTC | CASSGTGGVEQYF
TRBD2 | TRBJ2-5 | - | TRBV19 | TGTGCCAGTAGTATAGGTTCGGCGGGGGGATTGAAAGAGACCCAGTACTTC | CASSIGSAGGLKETQYF
- | TRBJ1-5 | - | TRBV28 | TGTGCCAGCGGAGGGATTGGCAATCAGCCCCAGCATTTT | CASGGIGNQPQHF
- | TRBJ2-4 | - | TRBV29-1 | TGCAGCGTTGAAGTCGGTACGGGTAACATTCAGTACTTC | CSVEVGTGNIQYF
- | TRBJ1-2 | many | TRBV4-3 | TGCGCCAGCAGCCAAGCGGGGGATGGCTACACCTTC | CASSQAGDGYTF
- | TRBJ1-2 | - | TRBV7-9 | TGTGCCAGCAGCTTAAACGGGGGGAGTCGCTACACCTTC | CASSLNGGSRYTF
TRBD1 | TRBJ2-2 | - | TRBV28 | TGTGCCAGCAGTCTACCCCTGACAGGGTCCCCAGACACCGGGGAGCTGTTTTTT | CASSLPLTGSPDTGELFF
- | TRBJ2-5 | once | TRBV2 | TGTGCCAGCAGTGAAGCGGGGGGAGCCCAAGAGACCCAGTACTTC | CASSEAGGAQETQYF
- | TRBJ2-6 | - | TRBV4-3 | TGCGCCAGCAGCCTCTCGAGCGGTGAAGCGGCTGGGGCCAACGTCCTGACTTTC | CASSLSSGEAAGANVLTF
- | TRBJ1-2 | - | TRBV19 | TGTGCCAGTAGTATTGCGGCAGGGATCAACTTTGGCTACACCTTC | CASSIAAGINFGYTF
- | TRBJ2-2 | few | TRBV2 | TGTGCCAGCAGTGAAGGTCCGGGTTTGTGGGAGCTGTTTTTT | CASSEGPGLWELFF
- | TRBJ1-4 | - | TRBV7-7 | TGTGCTAGCGGCAGTAGGGCACTCGGAGGAAAACTGTTTTTT | CASGSRALGGKLFF
TRBD2 | TRBJ2-7 | - | TRBV9 | TGTGCCAGCAGCGTAGCTCCAGCGGGGGGATACGAGCAGTACTTC | CASSVAPAGGYEQYF
TRBD2 | TRBJ2-7 | - | TRBV6-5 | TGTGCCAGCAAACCCGGGGGGGGGTCCCACGAGCAGTACTTC | CASKPGGGSHEQYF
TRBD2 | TRBJ2-7 | - | TRBV7-6 | TGTGCCAGCAGCTTTAGCGGGGGGGCTCCCGGCGAGCAGTACTTC | CASSFSGGAPGEQYF
- | TRBJ2-7 | - | TRBV29-1 | TGCAGCGGCGGACATAGCTCCTACGAGCAGTACTTC | CSGGHSSYEQYF
TRBD2 | TRBJ2-5 | - | TRBV7-2 | TGTGCCAGCAGCCTGGGGACTAGCGGGACGATACAAGAGACCCAGTACTTC | CASSLGTSGTIQETQYF
- | TRBJ2-1 | - | TRBV9 | TGTGCCAGCAGTCCCTGGGGAGCGGGCGGGTCCTACAATGAGCAGTTCTTC | CASSPWGAGGSYNEQFF
TRBD2 | TRBJ2-1 | - | TRBV23-1 | TGCGCCAGCAGTCAACCCCGCCGAGCGGACGGGAGGGACAATGAGCAGTTCTTC | CASSQPRRADGRDNEQFF
- | TRBJ2-1 | - | TRBV29-1 | TGCAGCTCTAGAGGAGGGGCGGGCTCCTACAATGAGCAGTTCTTC | CSSRGGAGSYNEQFF
- | TRBJ1-5 | - | TRBV30 | TGTGCCTGGTCGAGGACACGCGATCAGCCCCAGCATTTT | CAWSRTRDQPQHF
- | TRBJ2-7 | - | TRBV7-9 | TGTGCCAGCAGCAGTGGAGCTGACTACGAGCAGTACTTC | CASSSGADYEQYF
TRBD1 | TRBJ2-1 | - | TRBV28 | TGTGCCAGCAGTATACTTTCGACCCCCGGGACAGGGGAGGACAATGAGCAGTTCTTC | CASSILSTPGTGEDNEQFF